A selection of T cell receptor beta chains follows, all from one sample in a study of cytomegalovirus exposure and HLA in healthy donors. The protocol was immunoSEQ multiplex PCR, while the TCRdb copy is restricted to in-frame clones and leaves out a portion. Of about 93,000 clones in the sample, less than 80% were seen once. Sequencing input: PBMCs. Source of these receptors: a boy aged 10-17 years in good health and CMV-seropositive. CDR3s include the opening cysteine and the closing phenylalanine or tryptophan. The D gene is left open where the match is weak. Clone size is shown for a subset of rows, as once, few, many or a class of expanded clone.

>TRBJ1-2|-|TRBV6-1|-
TGTGCCAGCAGTGAAAATTGGCAGTATCTTTCTAACTATGGCTACCCCTTC
CASSENWQYLSNYGYPF
>TRBJ2-1|-|TRBV5-6|-
TGTGCCAGCAGCCACCCGGGAGAAGGGCTGAATGAGCAGTTCTTC
CASSHPGEGLNEQFF
>TRBJ2-1|TRBD2|TRBV7-9|few
TGTGCCAGCAGCTTTGCGGGAGGGCCTTCTCTCTTTTACAATGAGCAGTTCTTC
CASSFAGGPSLFYNEQFF
>TRBJ2-7|-|TRBV6-5|-
TGTGCCAGCAGTAAGGAGGGGGGGGTCTCCTACGAGCAGTACTTC
CASSKEGGVSYEQYF
>TRBJ2-1|-|TRBV7-9|-
TGTGCCAGCAGCATATTTAGCGGCAATGAGCAGTTCTTC
CASSIFSGNEQFF
>TRBJ2-7|TRBD2|TRBV13|-
TGTGCCAGCAGCCCCGGTGGGACTGGGGTTCGGGGGGGGCAGTACTTC
CASSPGGTGVRGGQYF
>TRBJ2-1|-|TRBV12-2|few
TGTGCAAGTCTCCCAAGACTAGCGGGGGGGCGGGAGCAGTTCTTC
CASLPRLAGGREQFF
>TRBJ1-6|-|TRBV9|-
TGTGCCAGCAGCGTCCGGCTCGAGGATTCACCCCTCCACTTT
CASSVRLEDSPLHF
>TRBJ2-7|TRBD2|TRBV5-1|-
TGCGCCAGCAGCTTGGAGTTAGCGGGAGAAGCCGAGCAGTACTTC
CASSLELAGEAEQYF
>TRBJ1-1|TRBD1|TRBV7-3|-
TGTGCCAGCAGCTGGGACAGGAACACTGAAGCTTTCTTT
CASSWDRNTEAFF
>TRBJ2-1|TRBD1|TRBV18|-
TGTGCCAGCTCACCCTCTTACGACAGGGGAGATGAGCAGTTCTTC
CASSPSYDRGDEQFF